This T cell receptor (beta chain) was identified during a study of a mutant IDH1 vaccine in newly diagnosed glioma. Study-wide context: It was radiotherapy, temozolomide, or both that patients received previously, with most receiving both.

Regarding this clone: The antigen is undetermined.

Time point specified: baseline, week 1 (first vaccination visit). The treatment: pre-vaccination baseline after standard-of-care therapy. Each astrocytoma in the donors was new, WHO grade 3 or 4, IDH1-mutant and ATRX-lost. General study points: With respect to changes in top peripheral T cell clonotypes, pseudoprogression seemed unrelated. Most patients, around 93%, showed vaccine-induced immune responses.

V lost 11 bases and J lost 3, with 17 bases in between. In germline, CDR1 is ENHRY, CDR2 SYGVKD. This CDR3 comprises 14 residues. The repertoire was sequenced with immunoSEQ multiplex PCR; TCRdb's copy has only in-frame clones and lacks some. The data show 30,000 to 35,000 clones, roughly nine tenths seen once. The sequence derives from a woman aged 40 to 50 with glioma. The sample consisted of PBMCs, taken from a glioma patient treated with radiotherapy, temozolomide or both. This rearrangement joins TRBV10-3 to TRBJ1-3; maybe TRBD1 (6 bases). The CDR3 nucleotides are TGTGCCTGCAGCGGGGGGCGTGATGGAAACACCATATATTTT. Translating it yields CACSGGRDGNTIYF.